These 14 T cell receptor beta chains were all obtained from the same sample, sequenced in a study of T cells after yellow fever vaccination. TCRdb recomputed calls from the 5' RACE reads with MiXCR, one row per CDR3 protein. This repertoire shows 150,000 to 200,000 distinct CDR3 sequences, almost 7% found once; its top ten account for approximately 2.5%. The sequences come from CD4+ T cells sorted from PBMCs, collected more than 4 days after the first yellow fever vaccination. The receptors were gathered from a man between 18 and 35 years old who received the YFV17D yellow fever vaccine.

The chain links TRBV12-3 or TRBV12-4 to TRBJ2-5, with no clear D. The CDR3 contains 13 residues. Trimming took 8 bases from V and 2 from J, leaving 12 bases between them. In nucleotides, the CDR3 is TGTGCCAGCTCTATCGGCAGGCAAGAGACCCAGTACTTC. Residues: CASSIGRQETQYF.

The J gene is TRBJ2-7, the V gene TRBV6-5; 11 nucleotides match TRBD2. The V segment lost 2 bases and the J segment 1 base; nucleotides outside the gene matches: 7. Germline V lookup: CDR1 MNHEY, CDR2 SVGAGI. The CDR3 runs to 17 residues. CDR3 loop: CASSYLISSGGSYEQYF. CDR3 nucleotide sequence: TGTGCCAGCAGTTACCTTATCTCTAGCGGGGGGTCCTACGAGCAGTACTTC.

This clonotype was seen a handful of times. This rearrangement joins TRBV28 to TRBJ1-2; TRBD1 agrees at 9 bases. There are 14 residues in the CDR3. The V gene's germline CDR1 is MDHEN and CDR2 SYDVKM. With V trimmed by 4 bases and J by 3 bases, 3 bases remained unmatched. The CDR3 DNA reads TGTGCCAGCAGTTCGGGACAGGGCCACTATGGCTACACCTTC. Its protein product is CASSSGQGHYGYTF.

This clonotype was seen a handful of times. The J gene is TRBJ1-6, the V gene TRBV7-2; D uncertain. Germline V gene data show CDR1 as SGHTA and CDR2 as FQGNSA. Trimming took off 3 bases at V and 12 bases at J, with 12 bases between the two ends. This CDR3 is built from 13 residues. The CDR3 bases are TGTGCCAGCAGCTTTTCGGATTCGAAACCCCTCCACTTT. Translating gives CASSFSDSKPLHF.

In regard to this clonotype: This may stem from a read error, because a much larger clone lies one nucleotide away. In DNA form, the CDR3 reads TGTGCCAGTAGTATGTCAAGCTATGAGCAGTTCTTC. Translated: CASSMSSYEQFF. The rearrangement uses TRBV19 and TRBJ2-1, with D uncertain. Germline V gives CDR1 LNHDA, CDR2 SQIVND (reference sequence). This CDR3 spans 12 amino acids. V shed 3 bases and J shed 8 bases, with 8 bases lying between them.

The chain joins TRBV9 to TRBJ2-1; D possibly uses TRBD1 or TRBD2 (7 bases each). V lost 4 bases to trimming and J lost 2 bases, with 22 bases between them. CDR1 is SGDLS, CDR2 YYNGEE, per germline. The CDR3 is made up of 18 amino acids. Written as DNA, the CDR3 is TGTGCCAGCAGCACATCCGGGGGAGGGGGCGGGACCTACAATGAGCAGTTCTTC. As protein: CASSTSGGGGGTYNEQFF.

At least ten counts were recorded for this clonotype. V gene TRBV9 combines with J gene TRBJ2-7, with 11 bases fitting TRBD1. Germline values: CDR1 SGDLS, CDR2 YYNGEE. Trimming at V came to 0 bases and at J to 3 bases, leaving 5 bases not matched to a gene. The CDR3 spans 16 residues. In DNA form, the CDR3 reads TGTGCCAGCAGCGTAGCTGGGGGACAGGGGGACTACGAGCAGTACTTC. Translating gives CASSVAGGQGDYEQYF.

This clonotype was seen repeatedly, ten times or more. The chain carries TRBV4-2 and TRBJ1-2; weak D call: TRBD1 (5 bases). The ends were cut back, 4 bases at V and 6 bases at J, with 15 bases in the middle. Germline loops: CDR1 LGHNA, CDR2 YNFKEQ. There are 14 residues in the CDR3. CDR3 region: CASSPPQGRDGYTF. The CDR3 DNA follows: TGTGCCAGCAGCCCGCCTCAGGGAAGGGATGGCTACACCTTC.

The rearrangement joins TRBV5-1 to TRBJ2-5; 8 positions match TRBD1. Germline CDR1 SGHRS, CDR2 YFSETQ. The length of the CDR3 is 16 residues. The V gene end was trimmed by 7 bases and the J gene end by 2 bases; junction bases not matched to a gene: 13. In nucleotides, the CDR3 is TGCGCCAGCTTCAAAGGACAGGGCGGACGGCAAGAGACCCAGTACTTC. This translates into CASFKGQGGRQETQYF.

J is TRBJ1-3 and V is TRBV24-1; D gene ambiguous. CDR1 and CDR2 (germline): KGHDR, SFDVKD. The CDR3 length is 16 residues. Deletions cut 5 bases from V and 4 bases from J, with 17 bases between. This chain's CDR3 is CATSGPTGAPGNTIYF. As DNA, the CDR3 is TGTGCCACCAGTGGCCCAACCGGAGCCCCGGGAAACACCATATATTTT.

This clonotype was recorded a few times. The J gene is TRBJ1-5, the V gene TRBV6-1; D possibly corresponds to TRBD1 (5 bases). V was clipped by 7 bases and J by 3 bases, with 19 bases between them. Germline V gene lookup returns CDR1 MNHNS and CDR2 SASEGT. There are 16 residues in the CDR3. The CDR3, as DNA: TGTGCCAGCACTCCACCCTGGGGGGAAAACAATCAGCCCCAGCATTTT. Residues: CASTPPWGENNQPQHF.

The CDR3 DNA sequence: TGCGCCAGCAGCTTGGCTCCAAAATCCACAGATACGCAGTATTTT. It codes for CASSLAPKSTDTQYF. The V gene is TRBV5-1, the J gene TRBJ2-3, with unresolved D. The length of the CDR3 is 15 residues. V was shortened by 0 bases and J by 2 bases, with 10 bases between the two germline ends. Germline V gene data show CDR1 as SGHRS and CDR2 as YFSETQ. Variable domain in full (rest from reference TRBV5-1 and TRBJ2-3): KAGVTQTPRYLIKTRGQQVTLSCSPISGHRSVSWYQQTPGQGLQFLFEYFSETQRNKGNFPGRFSGRQFSNSRSEMNVSTLELGDSALYLCASSLAPKSTDTQYFGPGTRLTVL.

This clonotype was observed a few times. The V and J genes are TRBV7-2 and TRBJ1-2; TRBD1 might be the D (5 bases). Germline lookup yields CDR1 SGHTA and CDR2 FQGNSA. Deletions cut 4 bases from V and 8 bases from J, with 14 bases between. This CDR3 is built from 13 residues. As DNA, the CDR3 is TGTGCCAGCAGCTCAAGGGTGGGGGGAGGCTACACCTTC. It specifies CASSSRVGGGYTF.

This clonotype was observed a few times. The chain uses TRBV7-2 and TRBJ1-2, with D uncertain. CDR1 SGHTA and CDR2 FQGNSA come from the germline V gene. V lost 3 bases and J lost 7, with 12 bases in between. The CDR3 length is 13 residues. Written as DNA, the CDR3 is TGTGCCAGCAGCTTTGCAGGAGCGGGTGGCTACACCTTC. Protein product: CASSFAGAGGYTF.